A single sample is the source of the 29 T cell receptor beta chains below, sequenced in a study of blood T cells in healthy people across ages. For the second PCR, which ran for about 7 to 11 cycles, a sample-barcoded 5' primer and a J-beta primer mix were used. TCRdb itself ran the 5' RACE reads through MiXCR, one entry per CDR3 protein. The table includes around 1,000,000 distinct CDR3 sequences, about two fifths detected once. Sequencing was performed on blood. These receptors were obtained from a man aged 18-30 years in good health.

Comments on this clonotype: The junction shows a germline mismatch at one end, possibly a read error. The chain links TRBV27 to TRBJ1-2; the D is unclear. CDR3 length: 15 amino acids. Germline values: CDR1 MNHEY, CDR2 SMNVEV (reference sequence). The CDR3 reads CAGSPRRTPRRGYTF. CDR3 nucleotides: TGTGCCGGCAGTCCCCGTCGAACCCCGCGCCGGGGCTACACCTTC.

Turning to this clonotype: One junction end does not reproduce the germline sequence, and a read error may be involved. The chain recombines TRBV6-6 with TRBJ1-2; 8 nucleotides align to TRBD1. Per germline, CDR1 MNHNY and CDR2 SVGAGI (reference sequence). This CDR3 has 15 amino acids. CDR3 DNA sequence: TGTGCCAGCAAAACCCGGACAGGGAGCAGCTATGGCTGCACCTTC. Translation gives CASKTRTGSSYGCTF.

The J gene is TRBJ1-2, the V gene TRBV6-2 or TRBV6-3, with D possibly being TRBD1 (5 bases). Germline V gene lookup returns CDR1 MNHEY and CDR2 SVGEGT. This CDR3 spans 13 amino acids. The V and J ends lost 2 bases and 8 bases respectively, with 12 bases between them. Here the CDR3 DNA reads TGTGCCAGCAGTTACGGGACGGTGGGAGGCTACACCTTC. Translation gives CASSYGTVGGYTF.

This rearrangement joins TRBV10-3 to TRBJ2-5; tentative D call: TRBD2 (6 bases). In germline, CDR1 is ENHRY, CDR2 SYGVKD. This CDR3 region has 18 residues. Trimming cost V 0 bases and J 2 bases, with 19 bases left between them. This chain's CDR3 is CAISESKSTGTEQETQYF. For the CDR3, the DNA is TGTGCCATCAGTGAGTCGAAGTCAACGGGGACTGAACAAGAGACCCAGTACTTC.

This clonotype was seen only a few times. The chain has TRBV20-1 and TRBJ1-5; TRBD1 aligns across 7 bases. Per germline, CDR1 DFQATT and CDR2 SNEGSKA (reference sequence). The length of the CDR3 is 16 residues. With 1 base clipped from V and 1 base from J, the junction kept 7 bases outside the gene matches. This chain's CDR3 is CSARVGRGLSNQPQHF. DNA of the CDR3: TGCAGTGCTAGAGTAGGCAGGGGGTTAAGCAATCAGCCCCAGCATTTT.

This clonotype was seen a handful of times. This chain joins TRBV19 and TRBJ2-4; D is uncertain. The DNA end lines up better with TRBJ2-7; the J call may be wrong. Germline V gives CDR1 LNHDA, CDR2 SQIVND (reference sequence). The CDR3 is made up of 13 amino acids. DNA of the CDR3: TGTGCCAGTAGTATACAACACCGCGGCGAGCAGTACTTC. This sequence encodes CASSIQHRGEQYF.

This clonotype showed up just a few times. The chain recombines TRBV20-1 with TRBJ1-2, with TRBD1 matching 9 bases. CDR3 size: 13 residues. The trim removed 4 bases at V and 5 bases at J, leaving 5 bases unmatched. CDR1 DFQATT and CDR2 SNEGSKA come from the germline V gene (reference sequence). The CDR3 DNA follows: TGCAGTGCTACCTCCGGGACAGGGTATGGCTACACCTTC. It translates to CSATSGTGYGYTF.

Details on this clonotype: This sequence may be a read error, since a much larger clone differs from it by one base. The J gene is TRBJ2-3, the V gene TRBV29-1; TRBD1 agrees at 10 bases. The CDR3 has 14 amino acids. Germline V lookup: CDR1 SQVTM, CDR2 ANQGSEA. The CDR3 loop is CSAPGQGRADTEYF. Written as DNA, the CDR3 is TGCAGCGCACCGGGACAGGGGAGGGCAGATACGGAGTATTTT.

This clonotype was recorded many times. The CDR3 is CAISLGEPGEQYF. The CDR3 bases are TGTGCCATCAGTCTCGGTGAGCCAGGCGAGCAGTACTTC. The V and J genes are TRBV10-3 and TRBJ2-7; no firm D call. This CDR3 has 13 residues. Germline CDR1 ENHRY, CDR2 SYGVKD. V was cut by 5 bases and J by 6 bases, with 14 bases left in between.

This clonotype was picked up many times. V is TRBV6-2 or TRBV6-3 and J is TRBJ1-6; 8 bases align to TRBD1. V shed 5 bases and J 9 bases; nucleotides not matched to a gene: 9. From germline, CDR1 is MNHEY and CDR2 SVGEGT. The CDR3 is made up of 15 amino acids. This chain's CDR3 is CASSATGTGGSPLHF. The CDR3 DNA reads TGTGCCAGCAGTGCCACCGGGACAGGCGGTTCACCCCTCCACTTT.

This sequence joins TRBV13 and TRBJ2-5, with 12 bases lining up with TRBD2. The CDR3 has 15 amino acids. V trimming: 7 bases; J trimming: 7 bases; junction bases outside the gene matches: 10. Germline loops: CDR1 PRHDT, CDR2 FYEKMQ (reference sequence). The CDR3, as DNA: TGTGCCAGCACCCTACTAGCGGGGGGTTCCTTGACCCAGTACTTC. As protein: CASTLLAGGSLTQYF.

The rearrangement joins TRBV2 to TRBJ2-7; 9 bases line up with TRBD2. Germline trimming cut 1 base from V and 2 bases from J; bases unmatched to any gene: 3. The CDR3 covers 15 residues. Germline assignment: CDR1 SNHLY and CDR2 FYNNEI. In DNA, the CDR3 is TGTGCCAGCAGTGAAGGGACTAGCGATACCTACGAGCAGTACTTC. It translates to CASSEGTSDTYEQYF.

The genes are TRBV5-1 and TRBJ1-1; D is undetermined. The germline V gene has CDR1 SGHRS and CDR2 YFSETQ. V dropped 4 bases and J dropped 2 bases, with 12 bases sitting between them. The CDR3 loop spans 14 amino acids. This CDR3 reads CASSGLSSNTEAFF. The CDR3 DNA sequence: TGCGCCAGCAGCGGGCTCTCATCTAACACTGAAGCTTTCTTT.

This clonotype occurred many times. The chain joins TRBV12-3 or TRBV12-4 to TRBJ1-2, with D possibly being TRBD1 (5 bases). V lost 5 bases and J lost 4, with 11 bases in between. This CDR3 is built from 13 residues. The CDR3 coding sequence is TGTGCCAGCAGTATAGACAGCACCTATGGCTACACCTTC. Residues: CASSIDSTYGYTF.

V is TRBV3-1 and J is TRBJ1-1; TRBD1 might be the D (5 bases). Germline loops: CDR1 LGHDT, CDR2 YNNKEL (reference sequence). V lost 0 bases and J 8 bases, leaving 10 bases between the germline ends. This CDR3 has 13 amino acids. CDR3 region: CASSQDHRTEAFF. The CDR3 DNA sequence: TGTGCCAGCAGCCAAGATCATAGGACAGAAGCTTTCTTT.

This sequence joins TRBV20-1 and TRBJ1-5, with 7 positions matching TRBD1. The germline V gene has CDR1 DFQATT and CDR2 SNEGSKA (reference sequence). There are 14 residues in the CDR3. The trim removed 3 bases at V and 5 bases at J, leaving 7 bases unmatched. The DNA for the CDR3 is TGCAGTGCTAGTTATGTACAGGGGCATCAGCCCCAGCATTTT. Its protein product is CSASYVQGHQPQHF.

The chain couples TRBV29-1 to TRBJ2-7; 7 bases are shared with TRBD2. V lost 5 bases and J lost 7; bases outside the gene matches: 20. The germline gives CDR1 SQVTM, CDR2 ANQGSEA. The CDR3 is 16 residues long. CDR3 nucleotide sequence: TGCAGCGTTACCCCTCGGCATCGCGGGGGAGCGAATGAGCAGTACTTC. It specifies CSVTPRHRGGANEQYF.

This clonotype was seen a few times. V usage is TRBV12-3 or TRBV12-4 and J usage is TRBJ2-2, with D perhaps TRBD2 (5 bases). There are 16 residues in the CDR3. The ends were cut back, 5 bases at V and 2 bases at J, with 15 bases in the middle. CDR3 amino acids: CASSLRGIPNTGELFF. In DNA form, the CDR3 reads TGTGCCAGCAGTCTTCGAGGGATACCTAACACCGGGGAGCTGTTTTTT.

This rearrangement joins TRBV9 to TRBJ2-1, with D tentatively TRBD2 (5 bases). V was shortened by 3 bases and J by 0 bases, with 10 bases between the two germline ends. In germline, CDR1 is SGDLS, CDR2 YYNGEE. The CDR3 totals 15 residues. The CDR3 here is CASSAEEGSYNEQFF. The DNA of the CDR3 is TGTGCCAGCAGCGCGGAAGAGGGCTCCTACAATGAGCAGTTCTTC. The full variable domain, in which reference TRBV9 and TRBJ2-1 provide the parts outside the CDR3, is DSGVTQTPKHLITATGQRVTLRCSPRSGDLSVYWYQQSLDQGLQFLIQYYNGEERAKGNILERFSAQQFPDLHSELNLSSLELGDSALYFCASSAEEGSYNEQFFGPGTRLTVL.

The chain recombines TRBV15 with TRBJ1-1, with 7 bases that match TRBD1. Germline values: CDR1 LNHNV, CDR2 YYDKDF (reference sequence). Trimming took 5 bases from V and 2 from J; bases not matched to a gene: 11. This CDR3 region has 16 residues. CDR3 nucleotides: TGTGCCACCAGCCACGACAGGGATGCATATAACACTGAAGCTTTCTTT. This encodes CATSHDRDAYNTEAFF. The complete variable domain, with remaining parts taken from reference TRBV15 and TRBJ1-1, reads DAMVIQNPRYQVTQFGKPVTLSCSQTLNHNVMYWYQQKSSQAPKLLFHYYDKDFNNEADTPDNFQSRRPNTSFCFLDIRSPGLGDTAMYLCATSHDRDAYNTEAFFGQGTRLTVV.

The sample holds many counts of this clonotype. The CDR3 sequence: CASRPDSDSTLEQFF. The CDR3 DNA reads as TGTGCCAGCAGACCTGACAGTGACTCCACCCTTGAGCAGTTCTTC. This chain connects TRBV6-2 or TRBV6-3 to TRBJ2-1, with a possible D match to TRBD1 (5 bases). Trimming stripped 6 bases from V and 9 bases from J, with 21 bases between. Germline V gene sequence: CDR1 MNHEY, CDR2 SVGEGT. CDR3 length: 15 residues.

V usage is TRBV5-1 and J usage is TRBJ2-5; D possibly corresponds to TRBD1 (7 bases). Per germline, CDR1 SGHRS and CDR2 YFSETQ. The ends were cut back, 0 bases at V and 6 bases at J, with 15 bases in the middle. This CDR3 comprises 15 residues. The CDR3 reads CASSLGTTGTQTQYF. The DNA of the CDR3 is TGCGCCAGCAGCTTGGGCACGACAGGGACTCAGACCCAGTACTTC.

The table lists this clonotype with a few counts. The J gene is TRBJ2-4, the V gene TRBV4-3; a weak D match, TRBD1 (7 bases). CDR1 and CDR2 (germline): LGHNA, YSLEER. The CDR3 runs 14 residues. The V and J ends lost 2 bases and 9 bases respectively, with 14 bases between them. CDR3 DNA sequence: TGCGCCAGCAGCCAAAACGCAGGGGGAGGCATTCAGTACTTC. This gives the protein CASSQNAGGGIQYF.

CDR3 sequence reads: CSARPDKPYEQYF. CDR3 bases: TGCAGTGCTAGACCGGACAAACCCTACGAGCAGTACTTC. The V call is TRBV20-1, the J call TRBJ2-7; weak D call: TRBD1 (5 bases). This CDR3 is 13 amino acids long. The ends were cut back, 2 bases at V and 2 bases at J, with 10 bases in the middle. Germline V gene lookup returns CDR1 DFQATT and CDR2 SNEGSKA (reference sequence).

In this sample, this clonotype turned up many times. This rearrangement joins TRBV12-3 or TRBV12-4 to TRBJ1-1; D is undetermined. CDR3 length equals 12 residues. V dropped 3 bases and J dropped 5 bases, with 7 bases sitting between them. In nucleotides, the CDR3 is TGTGCCAGCAGTTTCCCTGGGACTGAAGCTTTCTTT. Encoded protein: CASSFPGTEAFF.

In this sample, this clonotype turned up a few times. This rearrangement joins TRBV7-2 to TRBJ2-1; D is undetermined. Germline CDR1 SGHTA, CDR2 FQGNSA. The CDR3 covers 13 residues. The V end lost 7 bases, the J end lost 3 bases, and 10 bases lay between the germline ends. The CDR3 loop is CASKAEIYNEQFF. The CDR3, as DNA: TGTGCCAGCAAAGCCGAAATCTACAATGAGCAGTTCTTC. The whole variable domain, remainder taken from reference TRBV7-2 and TRBJ2-1, is GAGVSQSPSNKVTEKGKDVELRCDPISGHTALYWYRQSLGQGLEFLIYFQGNSAPDKSGLPSDRFSAERTGGSVSTLTIQRTQQEDSAVYLCASKAEIYNEQFFGPGTRLTVL.

This rearrangement joins TRBV25-1 to TRBJ1-5, with D possibly being TRBD1 (5 bases). The CDR3 sequence is 14 residues long. V was cut by 3 bases and J by 5 bases, with 11 bases left in between. CDR1 and CDR2 (germline): MGHDK, SYGVNS. CDR3 sequence: CASSEPGDHQPQHF. CDR3 nucleotides: TGTGCCAGCAGTGAGCCGGGGGACCATCAGCCCCAGCATTTT. Looking up the rest from reference TRBV25-1 and TRBJ1-5 gives the full variable domain: EADIYQTPRYLVIGTGKKITLECSQTMGHDKMYWYQQDPGMELHLIHYSYGVNSTEKGDLSSESTVSRIRTEHFPLTLESARPSHTSQYLCASSEPGDHQPQHFGDGTRLSIL.

There are many counts of this clonotype. This chain links TRBV13 with TRBJ2-7; TRBD1 matches 9 bases. The CDR3 loop spans 15 amino acids. CDR1 is PRHDT, CDR2 FYEKMQ, per germline (reference sequence). Unmatched junction bases numbered 4, after V lost 4 bases and J lost 0 bases. The CDR3 bases are TGTGCCAGCAGCTCCGGGACAGGGTCCTCCTACGAGCAGTACTTC. Translated: CASSSGTGSSYEQYF.

The J gene is TRBJ1-5, the V gene TRBV20-1, with 8 bases identical to TRBD1. With V trimmed by 6 bases and J by 8 bases, 9 bases remained unmatched. This CDR3 is built from 13 residues. CDR1 DFQATT and CDR2 SNEGSKA come from the germline V gene (reference sequence). This chain's CDR3 is CSARTGSGKPQHF. As DNA, the CDR3 is TGCAGTGCCCGGACAGGGTCGGGTAAGCCCCAGCATTTT.